A single sample is the source of the 21 T cell receptor beta chains below, sequenced in a study of regulatory T cells in long-lasting Graves disease. Time point of the sample: persistent/refractory GD, antithyroid drugs over 5 years with positive TRAb. The authors made the TCR library using RNA they extracted from PBMCs. In building TCR beta libraries, iRepertoire HTBI primers were used together with Arm-PCR of CDR3 regions. TCRdb re-called the multiplex PCR reads with MiXCR, one entry per CDR3 protein. The sample holds roughly 300,000 distinct CDR3 sequences, roughly 21% seen once. Source: peripheral blood mononuclear cells (PBMCs), taken when the disease was refractory, from a patient treated with antithyroid drugs. Receptors originate from a female donor with Graves disease.

This clonotype was counted between two and nine times. The chain links TRBV20-1 to TRBJ1-5; D may be TRBD1 (5 bases). This CDR3 is 17 amino acids long. The V gene's germline CDR1 is DFQATT and CDR2 SNEGSKA (reference sequence). Trimming cost V 1 base and J 1 base, with 17 bases left between them. CDR3 protein: CSARGRGGVGSNQPQHF. CDR3 in DNA: TGCAGTGCTAGAGGCCGGGGGGGTGTAGGAAGCAATCAGCCCCAGCATTTT.

This clonotype has just a few counts. This chain uses TRBV5-1 with TRBJ2-4, with TRBD1 as a possible D gene (6 bases). The end of the DNA is better explained by TRBJ2-7, so the J call may be wrong. From germline, CDR1 is SGHRS and CDR2 YFSETQ. This CDR3 has 15 residues. This chain's CDR3 is CASSLGRQVTYEQYF. The CDR3 DNA reads as TGCGCCAGCAGCTTGGGGCGACAGGTAACCTACGAGCAGTACTTC.

V usage is TRBV20-1 and J usage is TRBJ2-1; TRBD1 aligns across 8 bases. Germline lookup yields CDR1 DFQATT and CDR2 SNEGSKA (reference sequence). The V segment lost 6 bases and the J segment 1 base; nucleotides outside the gene matches: 11. The length of the CDR3 is 16 residues. CDR3 nucleotide sequence: TGCAGTGCCCCGGAACATGGGACAGGTTCCTACAATGAGCAGTTCTTC. It yields the protein CSAPEHGTGSYNEQFF.

This clonotype showed up just a few times. The chain employs TRBV11-2 and TRBJ2-3, with 10 bases matching TRBD2. The germline V gene has CDR1 SGHAT and CDR2 FQNNGV. Trimming cost V 1 base and J 4 bases; bases outside gene matches: 8. The CDR3 runs to 17 residues. The CDR3, as DNA: TGTGCCAGCAGCTTAGGGTGGTCTAGCGGGAGAGCAGATACGCAGTATTTT. As protein: CASSLGWSSGRADTQYF.

The V gene is TRBV30, the J gene TRBJ2-2; D gene unclear. The CDR3 is 14 amino acids. Germline lookup yields CDR1 GTSNPN and CDR2 SVGIG (reference sequence). V lost 3 bases, J lost 1 base, and 9 bases lay in between. The CDR3 spells CAWRKPWNTGELFF. CDR3 nucleotide sequence: TGTGCCTGGAGGAAACCTTGGAACACCGGGGAGCTGTTTTTT.

This clonotype was seen many times. The V gene is TRBV11-2, the J gene TRBJ2-7; 12 bases map to TRBD1. CDR1 and CDR2 (germline): SGHAT, FQNNGV. Germline trimming cut 5 bases from V and 2 bases from J; bases unmatched to any gene: 7. This CDR3 is built from 16 residues. CDR3 nucleotide sequence: TGTGCCAGCAGCACCCCCCGGGACAGGGGGCCCTACGAGCAGTACTTC. Protein sequence: CASSTPRDRGPYEQYF.

The chain employs TRBV4-2 and TRBJ2-7, with D possibly matching TRBD2 (5 bases). Germline V CDR1 and CDR2: LGHNA, YNFKEQ. This CDR3 has 15 amino acids. V was trimmed by 4 bases and J by 3 bases, leaving 16 bases between them. CDR3 loop: CASSPKVGGIYEQYF. Here the CDR3 DNA reads TGTGCCAGCAGCCCTAAAGTAGGAGGAATCTACGAGCAGTACTTC.

As concerns this clonotype: This may come from a read error, since a much larger clone is one base off. The V gene is TRBV29-1, the J gene TRBJ1-1, with 10 bases lining up with TRBD1. CDR3 length equals 13 residues. Germline CDR1 is SQVTM and CDR2 is ANQGSEA. V lost 6 bases and J lost 6; bases outside the gene matches: 7. The CDR3 sequence is CSVMGQGLAEAFF. As DNA, the CDR3 is TGCAGCGTGATGGGACAGGGGCTCGCTGAAGCTTTCTTT. Combining the CDR3 with reference TRBV29-1 and TRBJ1-1 gives the whole variable domain SAVISQKPSRDICQRGTSLTIQCQVDSQVTMMFWYRQQPGQSLTLIATANQGSEATYESGFVIDKFPISRPNLTFSTLTVSNMSPEDSSIYLCSVMGQGLAEAFFGQGTRLTVV.

Details on this clonotype: A much larger clone lies a single base off, so this may be a read error. The V call is TRBV2, the J call TRBJ1-1; tentative D call: TRBD1 (5 bases). V gave up 6 bases and J gave up 10 bases, with 21 bases separating them. Germline V gene lookup returns CDR1 SNHLY and CDR2 FYNNEI. The CDR3 runs 14 residues. In DNA, the CDR3 is TGTGCCAGCAGAGCTGGACGGGGGGGTTCGGTAGCTTTCTTT. As protein: CASRAGRGGSVAFF.

This clonotype was recorded at least ten times. The chain has TRBV10-3 and TRBJ1-5, with TRBD1 as a possible D gene (5 bases). Trimming stripped 0 bases from V and 1 base from J, with 10 bases between. The CDR3 is 16 amino acids. Germline values: CDR1 ENHRY, CDR2 SYGVKD. CDR3 DNA: TGTGCCATCAGTGAGTCGTGGGGCAGAAGCAATCAGCCCCAGCATTTT. Residues: CAISESWGRSNQPQHF.

The V and J genes are TRBV9 and TRBJ2-6; D is undetermined. Germline values: CDR1 SGDLS, CDR2 YYNGEE. Between the trimmed V and J ends, which lost 3 bases and 0 bases, there was a span of 10 bases. The CDR3 sequence is 16 residues long. The CDR3 is CASSALPASGANVLTF. For the CDR3, the DNA is TGTGCCAGCAGCGCCCTCCCCGCCTCTGGGGCCAACGTCCTGACTTTC. The variable domain in full, completed from reference TRBV9 and TRBJ2-6, reads DSGVTQTPKHLITATGQRVTLRCSPRSGDLSVYWYQQSLDQGLQFLIQYYNGEERAKGNILERFSAQQFPDLHSELNLSSLELGDSALYFCASSALPASGANVLTFGAGSRLTVL.

There are a few counts of this clonotype. V gene TRBV20-1 combines with J gene TRBJ2-5; TRBD2 matches at 10 bases. V was pared by 0 bases and J by 5 bases, with 6 bases of the junction left unmatched. The CDR3 is 15 amino acids. Germline CDR1 and CDR2: DFQATT and SNEGSKA (reference sequence). The CDR3: CSARDKSSGSETQYF. The CDR3 DNA is TGCAGTGCTAGAGATAAGTCTAGCGGGAGTGAGACCCAGTACTTC.

This clonotype showed up just a few times. This chain joins TRBV7-9 and TRBJ1-1; no firm D call. V dropped 1 base and J dropped 10 bases, with 16 bases sitting between them. This CDR3 has 14 amino acids. In germline, CDR1 is SEHNR, CDR2 FQNEAQ (reference sequence). The DNA of the CDR3 is TGTGCCAGCAGCTTAGTATTTAGGTCAGATGGAGCTTTCTTT. This encodes CASSLVFRSDGAFF.

The chain joins TRBV20-1 to TRBJ2-7; 8 bases are a match to TRBD1. CDR3 length: 16 residues. CDR1 and CDR2 (germline): DFQATT, SNEGSKA (reference sequence). Losses at the gene ends were 3 bases for V and 0 bases for J; bases not matched to a gene: 10. Here the CDR3 reads CSASPLGQGRSYEQYF. DNA for the CDR3: TGCAGTGCTAGTCCCCTAGGACAGGGCCGCTCCTACGAGCAGTACTTC.

V usage is TRBV4-1 and J usage is TRBJ2-5; D remains unclear. The germline gives CDR1 MGHRA, CDR2 YSYEKL. Trimming removed 2 bases at V and 3 bases at J, with 7 bases between. CDR3 length: 13 amino acids. CDR3 bases: TGCGCCAGCAGCCAATGGCTCAAAGAGACCCAGTACTTC. This translates into CASSQWLKETQYF.

CDR3 bases: TGCAGTGCTAGAGGTCCCGACAGGGGTACAAAGACCCAGTACTTC. Its translation is CSARGPDRGTKTQYF. The rearrangement uses TRBV20-1 and TRBJ2-5, with 8 bases aligning to TRBD1. CDR1 and CDR2 (germline): DFQATT, SNEGSKA (reference sequence). CDR3 length equals 15 residues. Losses at the gene ends were 1 base for V and 6 bases for J; bases not matched to a gene: 10.

The chain carries TRBV9 and TRBJ1-1, with no clear D. CDR1 and CDR2 (germline): SGDLS, YYNGEE. The CDR3 is 13 residues long. Deletions cut 3 bases from V and 3 bases from J, with 9 bases between. The CDR3 DNA sequence: TGTGCCAGCAGCGATCAACAGCACACTGAAGCTTTCTTT. Amino acid sequence: CASSDQQHTEAFF.

This clonotype showed up many times. The chain combines TRBV5-1 with TRBJ2-7, with D maybe TRBD2 (7 bases). Trimming shortened V by 6 bases and J by 3 bases, and 19 bases separated the two germline ends. There are 15 residues in the CDR3. Germline V CDR1 and CDR2: SGHRS, YFSETQ. The CDR3 coding sequence is TGCGCCAGCAAGGCGGGGGCAGCCAATCTCTACGAGCAGTACTTC. Its translation is CASKAGAANLYEQYF. The whole variable domain, remainder taken from reference TRBV5-1 and TRBJ2-7, is KAGVTQTPRYLIKTRGQQVTLSCSPISGHRSVSWYQQTPGQGLQFLFEYFSETQRNKGNFPGRFSGRQFSNSRSEMNVSTLELGDSALYLCASKAGAANLYEQYFGPGTRLTVT.

The chain employs TRBV20-1 and TRBJ2-7; TRBD1 matches 8 bases. This CDR3 is 14 amino acids long. CDR1 and CDR2 (germline): DFQATT, SNEGSKA (reference sequence). The trim removed 3 bases at V and 6 bases at J, leaving 10 bases unmatched. The chain's CDR3 is CSARELTGVGEQYF. The CDR3 DNA sequence: TGCAGTGCTAGGGAATTGACAGGGGTGGGCGAGCAGTACTTC.

This clonotype is medium-sized in the sample. The chain is built from TRBV28 and TRBJ1-2, with a tentative D call TRBD1 (6 bases). V was clipped by 5 bases and J by 5 bases, with 12 bases between them. The CDR3 spans 13 residues. CDR1 is MDHEN, CDR2 SYDVKM, per germline. In DNA form, the CDR3 reads TGTGCCAGCAGTCCCGCAGGGGTATATGGCTACACCTTC. Encoded protein: CASSPAGVYGYTF.

This clonotype showed up just a few times. The CDR3 here is CATSQVTDVLSGNTIYF. The CDR3 DNA reads as TGCGCCACGAGCCAAGTAACTGACGTCCTCTCTGGAAACACCATATATTTT. The V and J genes are TRBV4-1 and TRBJ1-3; D is ambiguous. V shed 10 bases and J shed 0 bases, with 22 bases lying between them. From germline, CDR1 is MGHRA and CDR2 YSYEKL. There are 17 residues in the CDR3.